This T cell receptor beta chain came from a study of blood T cell repertoires in COVID-19. Profiled with immunoSEQ multiplex PCR; TCRdb holds only in-frame clones, not every one. Among about 210,000 clones, roughly 90% were seen once, and the ten largest hold 0.6% to 1%. The sequence was collected from a woman between 65 and 79 years old with acute or convalescent COVID-19. The sample taken for sequencing was peripheral blood.

The CDR3 nucleotides are TGTGCCAGCAGCTTAGCGCTGGGGACAGCTGGAAACACCATATATTTT. The encoded protein is CASSLALGTAGNTIYF. The chain uses TRBV7-9 and TRBJ1-3, with 7 bases matching TRBD1. Per germline, CDR1 SEHNR and CDR2 FQNEAQ (reference sequence). The CDR3 is 16 amino acids. Losses at the gene ends were 0 bases for V and 2 bases for J; bases not matched to a gene: 4.